The 14 T cell receptor beta chains reported below all come from one sample, sequenced in a study of long-term antiretroviral therapy in people with HIV. immunoSEQ v3.0 was run at survey level. Here immunoSEQ multiplex PCR was the method, and the copy in TCRdb shows in-frame clones only, minus some. This sample has fewer than 30,000 clones, with roughly 83% found just once. The sample in question was unsorted PBMCs, obtained 0.7 years before starting antiretroviral therapy. These receptors all stem from a man younger than 40 with HIV.

The CDR3, as DNA: TGCAGTGCTAGAATTACCTACGAGCAGTACTTC. This codes for CSARITYEQYF. The chain couples TRBV20-1 to TRBJ2-7; D call uncertain. Trimming left V 2 bases short and J 2 bases short, with 4 bases between. The CDR3 is made up of 11 amino acids. The germline CDR1 and CDR2 sequences are DFQATT and SNEGSKA (reference sequence).

The chain combines TRBV5-4 with TRBJ1-1; D gene unclear. The germline CDR1 and CDR2 sequences are SGHNT and YYREEE (reference sequence). This CDR3 spans 13 amino acids. Trimming stripped 5 bases from V and 1 base from J, with 9 bases between. CDR3 region: CASRREPNTEAFF. CDR3 nucleotides: TGTGCCAGCAGAAGAGAACCGAACACTGAAGCTTTCTTT.

The V gene is TRBV9, the J gene TRBJ2-7; 9 bases match TRBD1. The CDR3 length is 14 residues. V shed 3 bases, J shed 2 bases, and the junction held 3 bases outside the gene matches. Germline V gene sequence: CDR1 SGDLS, CDR2 YYNGEE. The CDR3 bases are TGTGCCAGCAGCGCGGACAGGGGTACCTACGAGCAGTACTTC. Encoded protein: CASSADRGTYEQYF.

The chain is built from TRBV6-6 and TRBJ2-1, with 9 nucleotides matching TRBD2. In germline, CDR1 is MNHNY, CDR2 SVGAGI (reference sequence). This CDR3 contains 16 residues. J was trimmed by 1 base and V by 5 bases; bases with no gene match: 6. The DNA for the CDR3 is TGTGCCAGCAGTCCAGGGGCGGGAGGGTCCTACAATGAGCAGTTCTTC. Its translation: CASSPGAGGSYNEQFF.

The chain has TRBV28 and TRBJ2-4; tentatively, D is TRBD1 or TRBD2 (5 bases each). The V gene lost 6 bases and the J gene lost 6 bases, with 18 bases spanning the gap. Germline V gene sequence: CDR1 MDHEN, CDR2 SYDVKM. This CDR3 is 15 amino acids long. The CDR3 nucleotides are TGTGCCAGCAGCCCTGTGGGGGTAGGGGTAAACATTCAGTACTTC. Translation gives CASSPVGVGVNIQYF.

The chain recombines TRBV7-8 with TRBJ2-7; the D call may be TRBD1 or TRBD2 (6 bases each). There are 13 residues in the CDR3. Germline CDR1 is SGHVS and CDR2 is FQNEAQ. Trimming removed 6 bases from V and 3 bases from J, with 12 bases in between. CDR3 sequence (DNA): TGTGCCAGCAGGGGGGGCTGGGGCTACGAGCAGTACTTC. This codes for CASRGGWGYEQYF.

This chain joins TRBV6-6 and TRBJ2-5; a possible D gene is TRBD2 (7 bases). This CDR3 contains 14 residues. The germline V gene has CDR1 MNHNY and CDR2 SVGAGI (reference sequence). Trimming took 6 bases from V and 0 from J, leaving 11 bases between them. In DNA form, the CDR3 reads TGTGCCAGCAGGGGGGGGACACACCAAGAGACCCAGTACTTC. Residues: CASRGGTHQETQYF.

This clone is a singleton in its sample. The chain employs TRBV15 and TRBJ1-2, with D perhaps TRBD1 (6 bases). This CDR3 spans 14 amino acids. Germline lookup yields CDR1 LNHNV and CDR2 YYDKDF (reference sequence). Trimming took off 5 bases at V and 3 bases at J, with 13 bases between the two ends. For the CDR3, the DNA is TGTGCCACCAGCTTAGACAAGGGGGACTATGGCTACACCTTC. Its translation: CATSLDKGDYGYTF.

This clone has more than one count but fewer than ten. The V and J genes are TRBV27 and TRBJ1-2, with 7 bases identical to TRBD1. V lost 2 bases, J lost 2 bases, and 8 bases stayed unmatched. Germline CDR1 and CDR2: MNHEY and SMNVEV (reference sequence). This CDR3 has 16 residues. The CDR3: CASSLSRGTANYGYTF. CDR3 bases: TGTGCCAGCAGTTTAAGTCGAGGGACAGCGAACTATGGCTACACCTTC.

The chain links TRBV7-9 to TRBJ2-1; D is unresolved. CDR1 and CDR2 from the germline V gene are SEHNR and FQNEAQ (reference sequence). The CDR3 has 12 amino acids. With 5 bases removed from V and 5 bases from J, the gap between germline ends came to 7 bases. The CDR3 coding sequence is TGTGCCAGCAGCCGTCCTGACAATGAGCAGTTCTTC. Its protein product is CASSRPDNEQFF.

This rearrangement joins TRBV15 to TRBJ2-3; 11 bases fit TRBD2. The length of the CDR3 is 20 residues. Germline values: CDR1 LNHNV, CDR2 YYDKDF (reference sequence). With V trimmed by 0 bases and J by 6 bases, 17 bases remained unmatched. The CDR3 nucleotides are TGTGCCACCAGCAGAGATCAAATCCCCTATAGCGGGAGGGCCTGGGATACGCAGTATTTT. Translating it yields CATSRDQIPYSGRAWDTQYF. Using reference TRBV15 and TRBJ2-3 for the parts outside the CDR3, the full variable domain is DAMVIQNPRYQVTQFGKPVTLSCSQTLNHNVMYWYQQKSSQAPKLLFHYYDKDFNNEADTPDNFQSRRPNTSFCFLDIRSPGLGDTAMYLCATSRDQIPYSGRAWDTQYFGPGTRLTVL.

V usage is TRBV5-1 and J usage is TRBJ2-2; 7 bases are shared with TRBD2. CDR1 and CDR2 from the germline V gene are SGHRS and YFSETQ. The CDR3 consists of 15 residues. Trimming at V came to 4 bases and at J to 4 bases, leaving 7 bases not matched to a gene. This CDR3 reads CASSLWGGVTGELFF. In DNA, the CDR3 is TGCGCCAGCAGCCTCTGGGGGGGTGTCACCGGGGAGCTGTTTTTT.

This sequence joins TRBV28 and TRBJ1-5, with D unclear. The CDR3 loop spans 13 amino acids. Per the germline V gene, CDR1 is MDHEN and CDR2 is SYDVKM. Trimming took 4 bases from V and 6 from J, leaving 10 bases between them. DNA of the CDR3: TGTGCCAGCAGTTCCTTCACCTCTCAGCCCCAGCATTTT. It specifies CASSSFTSQPQHF. Variable domain in full (rest from reference TRBV28 and TRBJ1-5): DVKVTQSSRYLVKRTGEKVFLECVQDMDHENMFWYRQDPGLGLRLIYFSYDVKMKEKGDIPEGYSVSREKKERFSLILESASTNQTSMYLCASSSFTSQPQHFGDGTRLSIL.

The chain combines TRBV7-2 with TRBJ2-2; maybe TRBD2 (5 bases). With 4 bases removed from V and 5 bases from J, the gap between germline ends came to 17 bases. There are 16 residues in the CDR3. Germline CDR1 is SGHTA and CDR2 is FQGNSA. CDR3 nucleotide sequence: TGTGCCAGCAGCTCTTCCGAGAGGGTGGGGACCGGGGAGCTGTTTTTT. Translation: CASSSSERVGTGELFF.